One and the same sample provided the 8 T cell receptor beta chains below, sequenced in a study of shared clonotypes between healthy human individuals. Terminally differentiated effector memory CD45RA+ cells were excluded from the naive CD8 cells, which were CD45RO-negative and positively selected for CCR7. The data were produced by immunoSEQ multiplex PCR, yet TCRdb's version contains in-frame clones alone and is incomplete. The sample shows just over 2,000,000 clones, about 95% of them seen only once. The sequencing input was naive CD8+ T cells sorted from blood. The receptors were sampled from a man aged 18 to 29 in good health.

J is TRBJ2-3 and V is TRBV15; 14 bases map to TRBD2. After removal of 0 bases from V and 14 bases from J, the junction contained 7 bases not matched to a gene. This CDR3 comprises 15 residues. CDR1 LNHNV and CDR2 YYDKDF come from the germline V gene (reference sequence). The CDR3 region is CATSRDRGLAGDRYF. In DNA, the CDR3 is TGTGCCACCAGCAGAGATCGGGGACTAGCGGGGGATCGGTATTTT. Complete variable domain (other parts from reference TRBV15 and TRBJ2-3): DAMVIQNPRYQVTQFGKPVTLSCSQTLNHNVMYWYQQKSSQAPKLLFHYYDKDFNNEADTPDNFQSRRPNTSFCFLDIRSPGLGDTAMYLCATSRDRGLAGDRYFGPGTRLTVL.

About this clone: In the same sample, other DNA sequences code for this CDR3. The V call is TRBV13, the J call TRBJ2-3; no reliable D call. This CDR3 is built from 13 residues. Per the germline V gene, CDR1 is PRHDT and CDR2 is FYEKMQ (reference sequence). Trimming left V 4 bases short and J 3 bases short, with 8 bases between. The CDR3 reads CASSSSSTDTQYF. CDR3 nucleotide sequence: TGTGCCAGCAGCTCCTCCTCAACAGATACGCAGTATTTT.

The chain employs TRBV9 and TRBJ2-1; D uncertain. CDR1 and CDR2 (germline): SGDLS, YYNGEE. V gave up 0 bases and J gave up 4 bases, with 11 bases separating them. The length of the CDR3 is 15 residues. The CDR3 protein is CASSVVPNLYNEQFF. CDR3 DNA sequence: TGTGCCAGCAGCGTAGTTCCCAATCTATACAATGAGCAGTTCTTC.

The chain employs TRBV28 and TRBJ2-7; no reliable D call. The CDR3 totals 12 residues. Trimming took off 6 bases at V and 4 bases at J, with 10 bases between the two ends. Germline-derived CDR1 and CDR2 are MDHEN and SYDVKM. The CDR3 DNA sequence: TGTGCCAGCAGCCTGCCACGGTACGAGCAGTACTTC. As protein: CASSLPRYEQYF.

In the case of this clone: The identical CDR3 is also encoded by other nucleotide sequences in the sample. The rearrangement links TRBV9 to TRBJ1-3; no definite D call. This CDR3 is built from 14 residues. The germline V gene encodes CDR1 SGDLS and CDR2 YYNGEE. The germline V and J ends were trimmed by 1 base and 0 bases, with 5 bases remaining between them. CDR3 sequence reads: CASSVTDSGNTIYF. Here the CDR3 DNA reads TGTGCCAGCAGCGTAACGGACTCTGGAAACACCATATATTTT.

The rearrangement joins TRBV13 to TRBJ1-4, with D possibly matching TRBD1 (5 bases). There are 13 residues in the CDR3. V was shortened by 6 bases and J by 6 bases, with 11 bases between the two germline ends. Germline V gives CDR1 PRHDT, CDR2 FYEKMQ (reference sequence). The CDR3 loop reads CASRTGGDEKLFF. CDR3 nucleotide sequence: TGTGCCAGCAGAACAGGCGGAGATGAAAAACTGTTTTTT.

This sequence joins TRBV18 and TRBJ1-6; maybe TRBD1 (5 bases). The CDR3 loop spans 12 amino acids. CDR1 KGHSH and CDR2 LQKENI come from the germline V gene. Trimming took off 7 bases at V and 10 bases at J, with 11 bases between the two ends. The CDR3 region has the DNA TGTGCCAGCTTGGGGGAGGACTCACCCCTCCACTTT. This gives the protein CASLGEDSPLHF.

The V gene is TRBV6-5, the J gene TRBJ1-6; 11 nucleotides align to TRBD1. There are 16 residues in the CDR3. V dropped 2 bases and J dropped 3; count of bases not matched to a gene: 0. Germline V gene sequence: CDR1 MNHEY, CDR2 SVGAGI. The CDR3: CASSYGTGGYNSPLHF. In DNA form, the CDR3 reads TGTGCCAGCAGTTACGGGACAGGGGGCTATAATTCACCCCTCCACTTT.